This T cell receptor (beta chain) derives from a study of T cell responses to AZD1222 COVID-19 vaccine (dated by TCRdb to about 2021). Describing the broader study: Because spike-specific TCR depth and breadth did not differ between the two schedules, AZD1222 recipients who got a second dose at roughly 4 weeks were pooled with those who got a second dose at roughly 12 weeks. Trial participants were enrolled by age into 18-55, 56-69 and 70-plus year subgroups, with about 150, 28 and 57 TCR-sequenced participants respectively. A total of over 230 trial participants underwent TCR sequencing, of whom nearly 210 had received two doses of AZD1222 and some 26 had received two doses of the MenACWY control vaccine. Broad study findings and their caveats: Conclusions about previously exposed vaccinees are limited because only a handful of AZD1222 recipients were SARS-CoV-2 seropositive at baseline. Participants were mostly white British and included more females than males, and it was suggested by the authors that clonal diversity may have been underestimated. Reportedly, close to half of the unique spike-specific TCRs recognized epitopes lying outside the regions that are mutated in the B.1.351 and B.1.1.7 variants. CD4 TCRs associated with the vaccine covered the entire spike protein, and the dominant responses were in regions 160-218 and 743-854. After two AZD1222 doses, both the breadth and the depth of spike-specific TCRs were significantly higher than at day 0 and than in MenACWY recipients. In the small 56-69-year group, the increase in depth fell short of significance, most likely because of low power. Because no day 14 peak-response samples were available, repertoires were characterized only after the peak T cell response.

The CDR3 goes from the cysteine to the phenylalanine over 14 residues. The retained sequence is limited to the CDR3, 42 bases, with the frame set at the first base. CDR1 and CDR2 are drawn from the germline V gene: MNHEY, SVGAGI. V and J are trimmed by 5 bases and 1 base, and the gene matches miss 5 bases of the junction. The CDR3 regions of human TCRbeta chains were analyzed by immunosequencing. The paper's processing steps were these. TCRs in the repertoires were matched against a reference library of SARS-CoV-2-specific TCRs that had been generated with the MIRA antigen-specificity platform. Breadth meant the fraction of unique TCRs that were SARS-CoV-2-associated, whereas depth meant the fraction of total T cells that were SARS-CoV-2-associated. Using the MIRA data, each spike-specific TCR was mapped to the spike region that the TCR reacts to and placed in a CD4 or CD8 class. Log10-transformed breadth and depth values were compared by one-way ANOVA with Sidak's multiple comparisons tests. Entries here come from immuneACCESS through TCRdb and include only in-frame sequences with V and J called. Some clones fail to appear in such tables; in the studies checked, an unresolved V gene covers under half of the shortfall, and the cause of the remainder is unknown. V and J calls and clone size follow that table, whereas D and trimming were derived from the DNA. Across this sample there are roughly 140,000 clones, with around 90% seen only once. The leading ten clones occupy 5.2% of the sample.

Per the publication, the time point label means: baseline before first vaccination. Samples from vaccinated people were obtained from the UK trials COV001 and COV002, which included a single-blind randomized controlled phase 2/3 trial of AZD1222 (ChAdOx1 nCoV-19) in healthy adults. For TCRbeta chain sequencing, PBMC samples were collected from trial participants at day 0 and at day 28 after the second dose. This clone appeared once. Its binding antigen is unknown. No base quality information exists; no much larger clone differs at one position. The chain links TRBV6-5 with TRBJ2-7; 7 central bases correspond to TRBD1. This sequence was found in an adult in good health. The starting material was peripheral blood, obtained on day 0 of AZD1222 vaccination. The nucleotide sequence reads TGTGCCAGCAGTCCAACAGGGGTATCCTACGAGCAGTACTTC. Translated, it reads CASSPTGVSYEQYF.